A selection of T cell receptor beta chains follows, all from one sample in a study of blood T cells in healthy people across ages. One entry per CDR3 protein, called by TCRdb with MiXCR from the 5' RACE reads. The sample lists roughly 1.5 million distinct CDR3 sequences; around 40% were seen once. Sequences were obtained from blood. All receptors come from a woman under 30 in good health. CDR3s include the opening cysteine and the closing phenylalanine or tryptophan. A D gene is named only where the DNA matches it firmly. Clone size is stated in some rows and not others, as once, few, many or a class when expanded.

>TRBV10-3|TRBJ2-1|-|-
CAISDGVLGSYNEQFF
TGTGCCATCAGTGACGGCGTCCTGGGGTCCTACAATGAGCAGTTCTTC
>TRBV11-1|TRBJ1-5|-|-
CASSRNQGQPQHF
TGTGCCAGCAGCAGGAATCAAGGCCAGCCCCAGCATTTT
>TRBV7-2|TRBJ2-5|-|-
CASSPPGTTGVGRYF
TGTGCCAGCAGCCCTCCTGGGACCACCGGGGTAGGGCGGTACTTC
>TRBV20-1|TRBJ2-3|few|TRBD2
CSANTGGALTDTQYF
TGCAGTGCAAACACCGGGGGGGCCCTGACAGATACGCAGTATTTT
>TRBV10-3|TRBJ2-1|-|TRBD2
CAIRIRPGGNEQFF
TGTGCCATCAGAATTAGGCCGGGAGGTAATGAGCAGTTCTTC
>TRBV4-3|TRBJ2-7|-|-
CASSQAALVGHEQYF
TGCGCCAGCAGCCAAGCGGCTTTGGTGGGCCACGAGCAGTACTTC
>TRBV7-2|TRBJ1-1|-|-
CASSPTGINTEAFF
TGTGCCAGCAGCCCCACAGGTATAAACACTGAAGCTTTCTTT
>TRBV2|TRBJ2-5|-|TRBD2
CASSRGLARETQYF
TGTGCCAGCAGTCGCGGACTAGCTCGGGAGACCCAGTACTTC
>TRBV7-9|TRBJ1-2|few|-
CAGSLGMAVYGYTF
TGTGCCGGCAGCTTAGGGATGGCAGTCTATGGCTACACCTTC
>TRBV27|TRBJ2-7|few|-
CASSLTAATYEQYF
TGTGCCAGCAGTTTAACGGCAGCCACCTACGAGCAGTACTTC
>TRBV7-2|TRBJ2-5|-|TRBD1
CASSLYRGLHNEQYF
TGTGCCAGCAGCTTATACAGGGGGCTCCACAATGAGCAGTACTTC
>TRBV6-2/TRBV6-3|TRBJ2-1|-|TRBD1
CAVLRDRGYNEQFF
TGTGCCGTCCTCCGGGACAGGGGCTACAATGAGCAGTTCTTC
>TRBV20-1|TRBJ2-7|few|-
CSATDGYGQYF
TGCAGTGCTACAGACGGTTACGGGCAGTACTTC
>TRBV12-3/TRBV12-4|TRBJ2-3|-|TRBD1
CASTPRDRGLNTQYF
TGTGCCAGCACCCCCCGGGACAGGGGGCTGAATACGCAGTATTTT
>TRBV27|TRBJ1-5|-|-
CASSQFGTWSQPQHF
TGTGCCAGCAGTCAATTCGGGACATGGTCTCAGCCCCAGCATTTT
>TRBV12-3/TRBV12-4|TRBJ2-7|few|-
CASSLEPGTGEQYF
TGTGCCAGCAGTTTAGAGCCGGGGACGGGGGAGCAGTACTTC
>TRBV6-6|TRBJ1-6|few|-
CASSHRDPVSPLHF
TGTGCCAGCAGTCACAGGGACCCGGTATCACCCCTCCACTTT
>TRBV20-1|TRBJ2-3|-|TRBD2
CSATSLAGGTDTQYF
TGCAGTGCTACTTCACTAGCGGGGGGCACAGATACGCAGTATTTT
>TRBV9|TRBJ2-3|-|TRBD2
CASSVVASGGFTDTQYF
TGTGCCAGCAGCGTAGTGGCTAGCGGGGGGTTCACAGATACGCAGTATTTT
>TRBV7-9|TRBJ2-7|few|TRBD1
CASSPTGTGSEQYF
TGTGCCAGCAGTCCAACCGGGACAGGGAGTGAGCAGTACTTC
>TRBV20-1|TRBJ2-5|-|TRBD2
CSARLGGGRSRETQYF
TGCAGTGCTAGATTGGGCGGCGGGAGGTCTAGGGAGACCCAGTACTTC
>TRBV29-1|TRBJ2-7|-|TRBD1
CSVGGQGAREQYF
TGCAGCGTTGGCGGACAGGGCGCCCGTGAGCAGTACTTC
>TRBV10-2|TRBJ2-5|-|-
CASSESAGPFLETQYF
TGCGCCAGCAGTGAGTCGGCCGGTCCTTTCCTGGAGACCCAGTACTTC
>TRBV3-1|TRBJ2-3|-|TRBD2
CASSLGAGAFTDTQYF
TGTGCCAGCAGCCTAGGAGCGGGAGCGTTCACAGATACGCAGTATTTT
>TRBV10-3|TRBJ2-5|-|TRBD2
CAISDSGTSVNNEQYF
TGTGCCATCAGTGATTCCGGGACTAGCGTCAACAATGAGCAGTACTTC
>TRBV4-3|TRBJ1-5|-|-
CASSQNRFWNNSNQPQHF
TGCGCCAGCAGCCAAAATCGGTTTTGGAACAATAGCAATCAGCCCCAGCATTTT
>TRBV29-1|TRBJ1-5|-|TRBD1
CSVLDAGGGNQPQHF
TGCAGCGTTTTGGACGCAGGGGGTGGGAATCAGCCCCAGCATTTT
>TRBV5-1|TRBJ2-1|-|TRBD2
CASNLAGRYNEQFF
TGCGCCAGCAACTTAGCGGGACGGTACAATGAGCAGTTCTTC
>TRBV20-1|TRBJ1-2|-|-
CSALGINYGYTF
TGCAGTGCCTTAGGCATTAACTATGGCTACACCTTC
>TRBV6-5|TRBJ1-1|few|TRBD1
CASSYQGATTEAFF
TGTGCCAGCAGTTACCAGGGGGCGACCACTGAAGCTTTCTTT
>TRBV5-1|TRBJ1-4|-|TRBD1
CASSFDRVSEKLFF
TGCGCCAGCAGCTTTGACAGGGTCAGCGAAAAACTGTTTTTT
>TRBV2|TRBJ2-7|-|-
CASSDIEAMTRYEQYF
TGTGCCAGCAGTGATATTGAGGCGATGACTCGATACGAGCAGTACTTC
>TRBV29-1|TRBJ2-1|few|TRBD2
CSVAGRLAGSRGWFF
TGCAGCGTCGCCGGAAGACTAGCGGGGTCTCGGGGTTGGTTCTTC
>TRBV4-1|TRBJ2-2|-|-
CASSQETDTGELFF
TGCGCCAGCAGCCAAGAAACAGACACCGGGGAGCTGTTTTTT
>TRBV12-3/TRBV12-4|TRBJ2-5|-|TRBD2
CASSVSSGGSPMKTQYF
TGTGCCAGCAGTGTGAGTAGCGGGGGAAGCCCCATGAAGACCCAGTACTTC
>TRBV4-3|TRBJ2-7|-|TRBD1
CASSPRGRDRDYEQYF
TGCGCCAGCAGCCCCAGAGGCCGAGACAGGGACTACGAGCAGTACTTC
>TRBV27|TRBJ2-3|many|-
CASSFLGVNTDTQYF
TGTGCCAGCAGTTTCTTGGGGGTTAACACAGATACGCAGTATTTT
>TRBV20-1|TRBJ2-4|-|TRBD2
CSAAGTSGNIQYF
TGCAGTGCTGCCGGGACTAGCGGAAACATTCAGTACTTC
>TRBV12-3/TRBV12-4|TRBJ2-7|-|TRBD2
CAGSSGTTDYEQYF
TGTGCCGGCAGCTCCGGGACTACAGACTACGAGCAGTACTTC
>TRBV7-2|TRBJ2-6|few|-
CASSLVAHISGANVLTF
TGTGCCAGCAGCTTAGTAGCCCATATCTCTGGGGCCAACGTCCTGACTTTC
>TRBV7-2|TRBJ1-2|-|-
CASSLVPGAAYGYTF
TGTGCCAGCAGCTTAGTCCCGGGGGCGGCTTATGGCTACACCTTC
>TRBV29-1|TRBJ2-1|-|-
CSVEGLANHNEQFF
TGCAGCGTTGAAGGCCTAGCGAACCACAATGAGCAGTTCTTC
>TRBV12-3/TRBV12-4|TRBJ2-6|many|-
CASSFSGAGANVLTF
TGTGCCAGCAGCTTTTCAGGAGCCGGGGCCAACGTCCTGACTTTC
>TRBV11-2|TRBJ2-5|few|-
CASSLLVAAQAETQYF
TGTGCCAGCAGCTTATTGGTAGCGGCTCAGGCGGAGACCCAGTACTTC
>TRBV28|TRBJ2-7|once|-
CASSLWILAYEQYF
TGTGCCAGCAGTTTATGGATCCTAGCCTACGAGCAGTACTTC
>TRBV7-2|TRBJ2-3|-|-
CASSFQPADTQYF
TGTGCCAGCAGCTTCCAGCCGGCAGATACGCAGTATTTT
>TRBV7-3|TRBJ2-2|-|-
CASSLIPATGELFF
TGTGCCAGCAGCTTAATACCTGCCACCGGGGAGCTGTTTTTT
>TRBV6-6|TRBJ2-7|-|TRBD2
CASSYKGLAGFSYEQYF
TGTGCCAGCAGTTACAAGGGACTAGCGGGGTTCTCCTACGAGCAGTACTTC
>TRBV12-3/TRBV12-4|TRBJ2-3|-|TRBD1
CASSPAGQGTDTQYF
TGTGCCAGCTCCCCCGCGGGACAGGGCACAGATACGCAGTATTTT
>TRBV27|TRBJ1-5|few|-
CASSLSVVQPQHF
TGTGCCAGCAGTTTATCCGTCGTTCAGCCCCAGCATTTT
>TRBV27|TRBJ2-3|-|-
CASSERTYTDKQYF
TGTGCCAGCAGTGAGCGCACTTACACAGATAAGCAGTATTTT
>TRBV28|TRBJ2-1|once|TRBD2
CASSQFGLAGRNEQFF
TGTGCCAGCAGTCAATTCGGACTAGCGGGAAGGAATGAGCAGTTCTTC
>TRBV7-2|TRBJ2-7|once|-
CASSVTRPSYEQYF
TGCGCCAGCAGCGTAACACGGCCCTCCTACGAGCAGTACTTC
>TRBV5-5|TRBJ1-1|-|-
CASNRREGTEAFF
TGTGCCAGCAACCGGAGGGAGGGTACTGAAGCTTTCTTT
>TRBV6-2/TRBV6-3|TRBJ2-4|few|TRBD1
CASNPQGAILAKNIQYF
TGTGCCAGCAACCCTCAGGGGGCGATTCTAGCCAAAAACATTCAGTACTTC
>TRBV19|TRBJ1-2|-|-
CASSIGGTLYGYTF
TGTGCCAGTAGTATAGGGGGGACGCTATATGGCTACACCTTC
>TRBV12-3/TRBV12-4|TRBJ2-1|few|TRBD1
CASSFIFGDRISYNEQFF
TGTGCCAGCAGTTTCATATTCGGGGACAGGATCTCCTACAATGAGCAGTTCTTC